These 7 T cell receptor beta chains came from one sample sequenced in a study of technical replicates of blood from several donors. Clones were read by immunoSEQ multiplex PCR, and TCRdb kept only the in-frame ones, dropping some. The sample includes nearly 90,000 clones, around 93% of them seen just once. The specimen sequenced was T cells isolated from PBMCs. The receptors originated from a human donor in good health.

The rearrangement joins TRBV6-5 to TRBJ1-4, with TRBD1 matching over 7 bases. CDR1 and CDR2 from the germline V gene are MNHEY and SVGAGI. V shed 6 bases and J 7 bases; nucleotides not matched to a gene: 5. The CDR3 consists of 13 residues. The CDR3 DNA reads as TGTGCCAGCAGACCTGAGGGGGCTGAAAAACTGTTTTTT. This encodes CASRPEGAEKLFF.

The chain employs TRBV15 and TRBJ1-3, with D perhaps matching TRBD1 (6 bases). CDR3 length: 15 residues. The germline CDR1 and CDR2 sequences are LNHNV and YYDKDF (reference sequence). V was shortened by 0 bases and J by 2 bases, with 8 bases between the two germline ends. The CDR3 bases are TGTGCCACCAGCAGAGACAGGGGCGCTGGAAACACCATATATTTT. Residues: CATSRDRGAGNTIYF.

This rearrangement joins TRBV10-3 to TRBJ2-1; 9 bases line up with TRBD2. Germline CDR1 and CDR2: ENHRY and SYGVKD. The CDR3 is 17 residues long. V shed 3 bases, J shed 5 bases, and the junction held 11 bases outside the gene matches. CDR3 residues: CAISESGEREVNNEQFF. The CDR3 coding sequence is TGTGCCATCAGTGAATCGGGGGAGCGGGAGGTTAACAATGAGCAGTTCTTC.

The CDR3 DNA reads as TGTGCCAGCAGCGAGGGACACCGGAACACTGAAGCTTTCTTT. Protein: CASSEGHRNTEAFF. This chain links TRBV7-9 with TRBJ1-1; the D gene is possibly TRBD1 (6 bases). CDR1 is SEHNR and CDR2 is FQNEAQ in the germline V gene (reference sequence). The CDR3 is 14 amino acids. Trimming left V 5 bases short and J 1 base short, with 11 bases between. The whole variable domain, remainder taken from reference TRBV7-9 and TRBJ1-1, is DTGVSQNPRHKITKRGQNVTFRCDPISEHNRLYWYRQTLGQGPEFLTYFQNEAQLEKSRLLSDRFSAERPKGSFSTLEIQRTEQGDSAMYLCASSEGHRNTEAFFGQGTRLTVV.

J is TRBJ2-1 and V is TRBV19, with 11 positions matching TRBD1. The CDR3 consists of 15 residues. J gave up 9 bases and V 4 bases, and 8 bases lay outside the gene matches. The V gene's germline CDR1 is LNHDA and CDR2 SQIVND (reference sequence). The CDR3 nucleotides read TGTGCCAGTAGTAGCCGGACAGGGGGCTGGGGTGAGCAGTTCTTC. This codes for CASSSRTGGWGEQFF. Combining the CDR3 with reference TRBV19 and TRBJ2-1 gives the whole variable domain DGGITQSPKYLFRKEGQNVTLSCEQNLNHDAMYWYRQDPGQGLRLIYYSQIVNDFQKGDIAEGYSVSREKKESFPLTVTSAQKNPTAFYLCASSSRTGGWGEQFFGPGTRLTVL.

This clone was counted a single time. The chain combines TRBV6-6 with TRBJ1-5; 9 bases fit TRBD1. The V gene's germline CDR1 is MNHNY and CDR2 SVGAGI (reference sequence). The CDR3 length is 16 residues. Losses at the gene ends were 6 bases for V and 0 bases for J; bases not matched to a gene: 6. CDR3 residues: CASRPQGALSNQPQHF. The DNA of the CDR3 is TGTGCCAGCAGACCACAGGGGGCGCTTAGCAATCAGCCCCAGCATTTT.

J is TRBJ1-4 and V is TRBV10-3; D is unclear. Germline CDR1 ENHRY, CDR2 SYGVKD. V was cut by 8 bases and J by 6 bases, with 16 bases left in between. The CDR3 consists of 14 residues. The CDR3 reads CAIADREGHEKLFF. The CDR3 DNA is TGTGCCATCGCGGACCGGGAGGGTCATGAAAAACTGTTTTTT.